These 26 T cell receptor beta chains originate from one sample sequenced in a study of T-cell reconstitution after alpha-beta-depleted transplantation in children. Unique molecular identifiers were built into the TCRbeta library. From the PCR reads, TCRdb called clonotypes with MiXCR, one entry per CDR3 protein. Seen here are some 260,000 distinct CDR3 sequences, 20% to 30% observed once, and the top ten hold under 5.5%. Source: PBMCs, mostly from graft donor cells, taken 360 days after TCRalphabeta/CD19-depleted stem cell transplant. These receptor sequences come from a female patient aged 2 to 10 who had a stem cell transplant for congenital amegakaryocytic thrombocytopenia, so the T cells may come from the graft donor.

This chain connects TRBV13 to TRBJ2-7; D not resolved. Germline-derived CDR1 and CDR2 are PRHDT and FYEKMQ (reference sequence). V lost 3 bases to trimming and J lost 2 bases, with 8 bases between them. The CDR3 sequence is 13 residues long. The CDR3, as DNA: TGTGCCAGCAGCTTTGGATCAACCTACGAGCAGTACTTC. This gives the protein CASSFGSTYEQYF.

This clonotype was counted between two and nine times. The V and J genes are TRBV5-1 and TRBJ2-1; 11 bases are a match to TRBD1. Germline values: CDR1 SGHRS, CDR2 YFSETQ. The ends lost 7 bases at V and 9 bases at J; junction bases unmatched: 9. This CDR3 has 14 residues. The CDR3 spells CASRPGTGGREQFF. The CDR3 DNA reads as TGCGCCAGCCGCCCCGGGACAGGGGGTCGTGAGCAGTTCTTC.

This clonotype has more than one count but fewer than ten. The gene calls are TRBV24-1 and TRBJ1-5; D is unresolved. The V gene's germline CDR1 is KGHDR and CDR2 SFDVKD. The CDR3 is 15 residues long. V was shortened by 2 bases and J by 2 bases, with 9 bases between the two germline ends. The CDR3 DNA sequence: TGTGCCACCAGTGATTCCTCCCGGGGCAATCAGCCCCAGCATTTT. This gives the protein CATSDSSRGNQPQHF.

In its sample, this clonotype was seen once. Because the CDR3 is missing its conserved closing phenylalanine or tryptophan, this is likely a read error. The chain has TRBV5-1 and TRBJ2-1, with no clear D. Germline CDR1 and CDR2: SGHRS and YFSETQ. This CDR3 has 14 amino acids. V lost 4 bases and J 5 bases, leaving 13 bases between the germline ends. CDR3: CASSPGGSHNEQFY. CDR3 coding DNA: TGCGCCAGCAGCCCCGGCGGATCACACAATGAGCAGTTCTAC.

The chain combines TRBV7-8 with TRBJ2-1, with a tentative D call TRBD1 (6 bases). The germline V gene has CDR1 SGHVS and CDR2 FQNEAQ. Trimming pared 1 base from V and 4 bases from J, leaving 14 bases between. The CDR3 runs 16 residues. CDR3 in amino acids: CASSLEEVRGYNEQFF. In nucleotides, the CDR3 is TGTGCCAGCAGCTTAGAGGAGGTGAGGGGGTACAATGAGCAGTTCTTC.

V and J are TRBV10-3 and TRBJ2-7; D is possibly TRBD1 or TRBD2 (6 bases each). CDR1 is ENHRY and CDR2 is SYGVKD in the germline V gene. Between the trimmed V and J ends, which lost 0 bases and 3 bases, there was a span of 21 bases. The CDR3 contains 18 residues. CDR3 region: CAISESPGAVQSYYEQYF. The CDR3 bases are TGTGCCATCAGTGAGTCCCCGGGGGCAGTCCAGAGTTACTACGAGCAGTACTTC.

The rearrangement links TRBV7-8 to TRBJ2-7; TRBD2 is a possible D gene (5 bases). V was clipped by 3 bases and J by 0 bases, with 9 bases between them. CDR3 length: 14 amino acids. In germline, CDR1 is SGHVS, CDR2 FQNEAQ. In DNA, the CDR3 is TGTGCCAGCAGCTTCGGGATACTCTCCTACGAGCAGTACTTC. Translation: CASSFGILSYEQYF.

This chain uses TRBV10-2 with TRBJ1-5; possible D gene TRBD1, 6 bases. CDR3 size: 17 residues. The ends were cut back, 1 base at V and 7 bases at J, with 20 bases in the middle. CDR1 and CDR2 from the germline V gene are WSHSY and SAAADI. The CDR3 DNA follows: TGCGCCAGCAGTGAGTTTGGGGGGCTCGCTTTCAAACAGCCCCAGCATTTT. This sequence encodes CASSEFGGLAFKQPQHF.

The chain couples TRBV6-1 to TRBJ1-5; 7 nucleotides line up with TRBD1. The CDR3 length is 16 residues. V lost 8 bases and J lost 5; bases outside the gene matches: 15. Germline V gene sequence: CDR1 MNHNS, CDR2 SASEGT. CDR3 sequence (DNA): TGTGCCAGCTCCCTAACCGGCGGCAGGGGGTATCAGCCCCAGCATTTT. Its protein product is CASSLTGGRGYQPQHF.

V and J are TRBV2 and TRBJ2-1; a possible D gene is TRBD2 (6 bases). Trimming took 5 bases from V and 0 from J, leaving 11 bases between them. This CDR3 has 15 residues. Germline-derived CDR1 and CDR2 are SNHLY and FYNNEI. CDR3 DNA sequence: TGTGCCAGCAGTTACGCGGGAAACTCCTACAATGAGCAGTTCTTC. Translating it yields CASSYAGNSYNEQFF. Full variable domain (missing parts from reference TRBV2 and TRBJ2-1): EPEVTQTPSHQVTQMGQEVILRCVPISNHLYFYWYRQILGQKVEFLVSFYNNEISEKSEIFDDQFSVERPDGSNFTLKIRSTKLEDSAMYFCASSYAGNSYNEQFFGPGTRLTVL.

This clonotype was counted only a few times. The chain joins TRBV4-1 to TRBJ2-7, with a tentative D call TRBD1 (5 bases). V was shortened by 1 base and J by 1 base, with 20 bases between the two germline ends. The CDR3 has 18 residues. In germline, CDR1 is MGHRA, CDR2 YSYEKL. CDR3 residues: CASSQVHGAGILSYEQYF. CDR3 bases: TGCGCCAGCAGCCAAGTTCATGGGGCAGGGATACTGTCCTACGAGCAGTACTTC.

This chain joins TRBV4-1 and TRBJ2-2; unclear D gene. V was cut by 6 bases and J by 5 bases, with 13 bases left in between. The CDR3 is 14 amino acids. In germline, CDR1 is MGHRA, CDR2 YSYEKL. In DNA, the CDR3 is TGCGCCAGCAGGAGTTACCGTGGGACCGGGGAGCTGTTTTTT. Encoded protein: CASRSYRGTGELFF.

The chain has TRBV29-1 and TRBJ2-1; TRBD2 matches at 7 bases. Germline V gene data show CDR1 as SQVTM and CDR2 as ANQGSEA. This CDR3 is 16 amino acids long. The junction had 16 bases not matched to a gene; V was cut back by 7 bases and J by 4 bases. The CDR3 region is CSGTKSGIGSYNEQFF. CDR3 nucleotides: TGCAGCGGAACCAAAAGCGGGATAGGATCATACAATGAGCAGTTCTTC.

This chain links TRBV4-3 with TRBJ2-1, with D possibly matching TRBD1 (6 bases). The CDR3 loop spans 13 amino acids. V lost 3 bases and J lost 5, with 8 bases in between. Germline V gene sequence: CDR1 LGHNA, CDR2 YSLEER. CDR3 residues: CASSQGANNEQFF. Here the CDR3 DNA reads TGCGCCAGCAGCCAGGGGGCGAACAATGAGCAGTTCTTC.

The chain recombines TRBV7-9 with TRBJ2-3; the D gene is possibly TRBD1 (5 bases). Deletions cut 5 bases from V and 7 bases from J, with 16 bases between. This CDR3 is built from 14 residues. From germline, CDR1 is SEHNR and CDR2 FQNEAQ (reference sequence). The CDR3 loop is CASSPGSKGNTQYF. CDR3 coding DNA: TGTGCCAGCAGCCCAGGGTCAAAAGGAAATACGCAGTATTTT.

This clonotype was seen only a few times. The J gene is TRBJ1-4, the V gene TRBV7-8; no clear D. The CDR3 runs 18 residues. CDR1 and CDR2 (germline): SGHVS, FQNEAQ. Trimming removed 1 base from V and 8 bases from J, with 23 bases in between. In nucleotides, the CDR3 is TGTGCCAGCAGCTTAGATGGCCCTCTTGGGTCCCATTGGGAAAAACTGTTTTTT. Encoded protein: CASSLDGPLGSHWEKLFF.

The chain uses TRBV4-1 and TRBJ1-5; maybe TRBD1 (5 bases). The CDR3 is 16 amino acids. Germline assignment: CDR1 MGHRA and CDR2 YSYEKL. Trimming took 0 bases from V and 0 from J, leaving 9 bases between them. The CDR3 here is CASSQDQGDSNQPQHF. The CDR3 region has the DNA TGCGCCAGCAGCCAAGATCAAGGGGATAGCAATCAGCCCCAGCATTTT.

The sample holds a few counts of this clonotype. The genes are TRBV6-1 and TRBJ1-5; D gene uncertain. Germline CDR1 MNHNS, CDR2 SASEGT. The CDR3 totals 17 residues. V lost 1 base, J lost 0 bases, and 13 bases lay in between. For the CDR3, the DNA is TGTGCCAGCAGTGAAGTCGGTCCTGACGGTAGCAATCAGCCCCAGCATTTT. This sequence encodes CASSEVGPDGSNQPQHF.

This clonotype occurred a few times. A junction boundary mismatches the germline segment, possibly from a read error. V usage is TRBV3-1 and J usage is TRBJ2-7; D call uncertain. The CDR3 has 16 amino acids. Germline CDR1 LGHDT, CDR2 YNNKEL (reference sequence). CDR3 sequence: CASSQDPGGIGYGQYF. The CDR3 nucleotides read TGTGCCAGCAGCCAAGATCCGGGTGGGATCGGATACGGGCAGTACTTC.

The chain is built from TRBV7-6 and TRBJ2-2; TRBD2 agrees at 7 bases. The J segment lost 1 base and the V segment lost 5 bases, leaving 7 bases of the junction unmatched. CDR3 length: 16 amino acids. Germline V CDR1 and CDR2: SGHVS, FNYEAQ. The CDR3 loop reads CASSPRGLQNTGELFF. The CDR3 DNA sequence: TGTGCCAGCAGCCCGAGGGGACTACAGAACACCGGGGAGCTGTTTTTT.

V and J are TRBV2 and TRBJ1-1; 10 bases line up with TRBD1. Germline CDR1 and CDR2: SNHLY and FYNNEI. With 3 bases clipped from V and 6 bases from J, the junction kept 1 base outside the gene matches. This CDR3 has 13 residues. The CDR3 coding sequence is TGTGCCAGCAGTGACGACAGGGGGCCTGAAGCTTTCTTT. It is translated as CASSDDRGPEAFF. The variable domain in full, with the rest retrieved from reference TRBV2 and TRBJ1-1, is EPEVTQTPSHQVTQMGQEVILRCVPISNHLYFYWYRQILGQKVEFLVSFYNNEISEKSEIFDDQFSVERPDGSNFTLKIRSTKLEDSAMYFCASSDDRGPEAFFGQGTRLTVV.

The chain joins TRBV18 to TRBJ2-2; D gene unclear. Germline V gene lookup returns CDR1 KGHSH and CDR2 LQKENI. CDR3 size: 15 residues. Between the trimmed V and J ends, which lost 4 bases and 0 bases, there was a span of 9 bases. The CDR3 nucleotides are TGTGCCAGCTCACGAGAAGCAGCGAACACCGGGGAGCTGTTTTTT. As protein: CASSREAANTGELFF.

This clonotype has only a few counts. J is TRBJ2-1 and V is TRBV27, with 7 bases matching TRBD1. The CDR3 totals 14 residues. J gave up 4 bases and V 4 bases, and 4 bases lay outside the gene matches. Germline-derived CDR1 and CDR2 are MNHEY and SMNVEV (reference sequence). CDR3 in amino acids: CASSSPGQYNEQFF. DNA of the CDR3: TGTGCCAGCAGTTCCCCGGGACAGTACAATGAGCAGTTCTTC.

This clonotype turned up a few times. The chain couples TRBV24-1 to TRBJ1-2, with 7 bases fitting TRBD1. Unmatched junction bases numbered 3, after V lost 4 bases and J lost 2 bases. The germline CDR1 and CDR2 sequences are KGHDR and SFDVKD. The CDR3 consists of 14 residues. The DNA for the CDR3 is TGTGCCACCAGTGACCCGACAGGGAACTATGGCTACACCTTC. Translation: CATSDPTGNYGYTF.

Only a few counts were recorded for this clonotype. The CDR3 sequence is CSVSGTASYEQYF. The CDR3 DNA reads TGCAGCGTCTCCGGGACGGCCTCCTACGAGCAGTACTTC. The chain recombines TRBV29-1 with TRBJ2-7, with D possibly being TRBD1 or TRBD2 (5 bases each). Germline CDR1 SQVTM, CDR2 ANQGSEA. Trimming removed 6 bases at V and 0 bases at J, with 12 bases between. This CDR3 is 13 amino acids long.

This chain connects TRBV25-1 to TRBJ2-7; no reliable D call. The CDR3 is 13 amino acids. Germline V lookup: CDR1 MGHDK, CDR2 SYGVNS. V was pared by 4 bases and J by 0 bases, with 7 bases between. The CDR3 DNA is TGTGCCAGCAGTGTTCATAACTCCTACGAGCAGTACTTC. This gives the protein CASSVHNSYEQYF.